Presented here are 22 T cell receptor beta chains from one specimen sequenced in a study of shared clonotypes between healthy human individuals. Method: immunoSEQ multiplex PCR; TCRdb's copy keeps in-frame clones and lacks some. This sample has approximately 500,000 clones; 60% to 80% occur once, and the top ten carry around 12%. Sequenced sample: PBMCs. All receptors derive from a woman in her thirties or forties in good health. Some clones in this sample may be carry-over from other donors' samples.

Concerning this clone: At the DNA level, this CDR3 is encoded by other sequences in the same sample as well. This sequence joins TRBV19 and TRBJ1-5, with 9 nucleotides matching TRBD1. The V and J ends lost 3 bases and 7 bases, in that order; junction bases with no gene match: 1. This CDR3 spans 13 amino acids. Germline V gene data show CDR1 as LNHDA and CDR2 as SQIVND (reference sequence). The chain's CDR3 is CASSIDRGQPQHF. CDR3 nucleotides: TGTGCCAGTAGTATCGACAGGGGGCAGCCCCAGCATTTT.

The gene calls are TRBV2 and TRBJ2-7; TRBD2 aligns across 7 bases. Germline CDR1 reads SNHLY; CDR2 reads FYNNEI. The trim removed 7 bases at V and 6 bases at J, leaving 21 bases unmatched. The CDR3 is 17 amino acids. Written as DNA, the CDR3 is TGTGCCAGCAATGTTGGATGGGGAGCGGGGCAATTGCGCGAGCAGTACTTC. Protein sequence: CASNVGWGAGQLREQYF.

The genes are TRBV5-4 and TRBJ2-5, with TRBD1 identical over 7 bases. V trimming: 4 bases; J trimming: 5 bases; junction bases outside the gene matches: 14. The CDR3 runs to 16 residues. Germline assignment: CDR1 SGHNT and CDR2 YYREEE (reference sequence). CDR3 in amino acids: CASSLGTERISETQYF. The CDR3 bases are TGTGCCAGCAGCCTCGGGACAGAAAGGATTTCGGAGACCCAGTACTTC.

J is TRBJ2-1 and V is TRBV5-1; TRBD1 matches 10 bases. This CDR3 contains 15 residues. Germline V lookup: CDR1 SGHRS, CDR2 YFSETQ. V was pared by 0 bases and J by 9 bases, with 6 bases of the junction left unmatched. The CDR3 spells CASSLGDRGSSEQFF. CDR3 nucleotides: TGCGCCAGCAGCTTGGGGGACAGGGGTTCATCTGAGCAGTTCTTC.

Concerning this clone itself: With only one base between it and a far larger clone, this is likely a read error. The chain is built from TRBV6-6 and TRBJ2-5, with 7 positions matching TRBD2. Per the germline V gene, CDR1 is MNHNY and CDR2 is SVGAGI (reference sequence). Germline trimming cut 7 bases from V and 5 bases from J; bases unmatched to any gene: 16. CDR3 length equals 16 residues. CDR3 coding DNA: TGTGCCAGCACGGAGACGGGGCGGGAGATCGTGGAGACCCAGTACTTC. Translation gives CASTETGREIVETQYF.

Comment on this clone: A junction boundary mismatches the germline segment, possibly from a read error. The chain carries TRBV6-1 and TRBJ2-3; 10 bases match TRBD2. This CDR3 has 13 residues. The germline V gene has CDR1 MNHNS and CDR2 SASEGT. CDR3 sequence (DNA): TGTGCCAGCAGTGAAGCAAGGGGGCTAGCGGGGGTTTTT. This codes for CASSEARGLAGVF.

The genes are TRBV18 and TRBJ2-7, with 9 bases that match TRBD1. Germline assignment: CDR1 KGHSH and CDR2 LQKENI. Trimming at V came to 1 base and at J to 0 bases, leaving 4 bases not matched to a gene. The CDR3 covers 16 residues. The chain's CDR3 is CASSPLAQGASYEQYF. The DNA of the CDR3 is TGTGCCAGCTCACCACTGGCACAGGGGGCCTCCTACGAGCAGTACTTC.

The chain combines TRBV12-5 with TRBJ1-5; D uncertain. Trimming stripped 5 bases from V and 3 bases from J, with 11 bases between. The CDR3 contains 14 residues. CDR1 and CDR2 (germline): LGHNT, FRNRAP. Here the CDR3 DNA reads TGTGCTAGTGGTAAAGGACGGATCAATCAGCCCCAGCATTTT. Translating gives CASGKGRINQPQHF.

V usage is TRBV4-2 and J usage is TRBJ2-1; 9 bases agree with TRBD2. V lost 0 bases, J lost 8 bases, and 5 bases stayed unmatched. The CDR3 consists of 15 residues. From germline, CDR1 is LGHNA and CDR2 YNFKEQ. CDR3 amino acids: CASSQEGIAGDEQFF. The DNA for the CDR3 is TGTGCCAGCAGCCAAGAAGGGATAGCGGGAGATGAGCAGTTCTTC.

A few counts support this clone. One end of the junction is discordant with germline, which a read error may explain. Other DNA sequences within the sample encode an identical CDR3. The chain has TRBV7-9 and TRBJ2-3; possibly TRBD2 for D (5 bases). The germline V gene has CDR1 SEHNR and CDR2 FQNEAQ (reference sequence). CDR3 size: 14 residues. The CDR3 is CASSLAADTDTQYF. The CDR3 coding sequence is TGTGCCAGCAGCCTAGCAGCAGACACAGATACGCAGTATTTT.

The chain employs TRBV11-3 and TRBJ2-1, with 9 bases lining up with TRBD1. The germline V gene encodes CDR1 SGHNT and CDR2 YENEEA. V trimming: 4 bases; J trimming: 3 bases; junction bases outside the gene matches: 4. This CDR3 spans 15 amino acids. Here the CDR3 reads CASSSSGQGYNEQFF. The CDR3 DNA reads as TGTGCCAGCAGCTCCTCGGGACAGGGCTACAATGAGCAGTTCTTC.

The chain couples TRBV19 to TRBJ1-1; no definite D call. The V end lost 0 bases, the J end lost 3 bases, and 11 bases lay between the germline ends. The CDR3 spans 15 residues. Germline values: CDR1 LNHDA, CDR2 SQIVND (reference sequence). The CDR3 DNA reads TGTGCCAGTAGTATAGAAGGCCAGTGGGACACTGAAGCTTTCTTT. Its protein product is CASSIEGQWDTEAFF.

The chain uses TRBV4-1 and TRBJ2-1; TRBD2 matches 9 bases. Germline V lookup: CDR1 MGHRA, CDR2 YSYEKL. The CDR3 totals 17 residues. V shed 3 bases, J shed 7 bases, and the junction held 13 bases outside the gene matches. CDR3: CASSHSRDSGSRNEQFF. CDR3 sequence (DNA): TGCGCCAGCAGCCATTCTCGGGATAGCGGGAGTCGGAATGAGCAGTTCTTC.

This chain links TRBV27 with TRBJ2-7, with D tentatively TRBD1 (5 bases). The CDR3 is 15 residues long. Germline CDR1 and CDR2: MNHEY and SMNVEV (reference sequence). Trimming took 2 bases from V and 2 from J, leaving 13 bases between them. CDR3 sequence (DNA): TGTGCCAGCAGTTTAGACAGAAGCAGCCCCTACGAGCAGTACTTC. Translating gives CASSLDRSSPYEQYF.

The chain joins TRBV28 to TRBJ2-7, with 7 nucleotides matching TRBD2. Unmatched junction bases numbered 14, after V lost 8 bases and J lost 4 bases. This CDR3 is 15 amino acids long. Germline CDR1 and CDR2: MDHEN and SYDVKM. The CDR3 nucleotides are TGTGCCAGCTACAGTACCCGGGAGGTGCCTTACGAGCAGTACTTC. This gives the protein CASYSTREVPYEQYF. Looking up the rest from reference TRBV28 and TRBJ2-7 gives the full variable domain: DVKVTQSSRYLVKRTGEKVFLECVQDMDHENMFWYRQDPGLGLRLIYFSYDVKMKEKGDIPEGYSVSREKKERFSLILESASTNQTSMYLCASYSTREVPYEQYFGPGTRLTVT.

The count of this clone is one. This CDR3 is CASSKFREGGEQFF. CDR3 sequence (DNA): TGTGCCAGTAGTAAGTTCCGGGAGGGTGGTGAGCAGTTCTTC. The gene calls are TRBV19 and TRBJ2-1, with 8 nucleotides matching TRBD2. Germline loops: CDR1 LNHDA, CDR2 SQIVND (reference sequence). After removal of 4 bases from V and 9 bases from J, the junction contained 8 bases not matched to a gene. The length of the CDR3 is 14 residues.

The genes are TRBV11-2 and TRBJ2-7, with D possibly matching TRBD2 (5 bases). The CDR3 is 13 amino acids. Germline CDR1 SGHAT, CDR2 FQNNGV. V gave up 3 bases and J gave up 2 bases, with 8 bases separating them. CDR3 protein: CASSFGGAYEQYF. In DNA form, the CDR3 reads TGTGCCAGCAGCTTTGGAGGAGCCTACGAGCAGTACTTC.

This clone showed up many times. The chain combines TRBV7-6 with TRBJ2-5; TRBD1 might be the D (6 bases). The CDR3 covers 13 residues. The V end was cut by 5 bases, the J end by 5 bases, with 12 bases between. CDR1 is SGHVS, CDR2 FNYEAQ, per germline. CDR3 in DNA: TGTGCCAGCAGCCCACGGACAGTCGAGACCCAGTACTTC. Residues: CASSPRTVETQYF.

This clone was counted ten times or more. This chain links TRBV19 with TRBJ2-1; D is perhaps TRBD2 (6 bases). The CDR3 has 15 residues. Per the germline V gene, CDR1 is LNHDA and CDR2 is SQIVND (reference sequence). The germline V and J ends were trimmed by 7 bases and 0 bases, with 13 bases remaining between them. In DNA form, the CDR3 reads TGTGCCAGTATAGCGGACCCCAGCTCCTACAATGAGCAGTTCTTC. This codes for CASIADPSSYNEQFF.

The genes are TRBV6-5 and TRBJ2-3, with a weak D call TRBD1 (6 bases). V was pared by 6 bases and J by 3 bases, with 13 bases between. The germline gives CDR1 MNHEY, CDR2 SVGAGI. This CDR3 comprises 14 residues. CDR3 in amino acids: CASRRDTQTDTQYF. The DNA of the CDR3 is TGTGCCAGCAGACGGGACACCCAGACAGATACGCAGTATTTT.

The chain joins TRBV7-6 to TRBJ2-3; no reliable D call. There are 13 residues in the CDR3. The V end was cut by 3 bases, the J end by 2 bases, with 6 bases between. Germline V gene lookup returns CDR1 SGHVS and CDR2 FNYEAQ. CDR3: CASSLAPTDTQYF. As DNA, the CDR3 is TGTGCCAGCAGCTTGGCGCCCACAGATACGCAGTATTTT.

This clone was counted a single time. V gene TRBV20-1 combines with J gene TRBJ2-7; D gene unclear. The CDR3 is made up of 9 amino acids. The germline V and J ends were trimmed by 2 bases and 7 bases, with 3 bases remaining between them. The V gene's germline CDR1 is DFQATT and CDR2 SNEGSKA (reference sequence). The CDR3 protein is CSARLEQYF. The CDR3 DNA follows: TGCAGTGCTAGACTGGAGCAGTACTTC.